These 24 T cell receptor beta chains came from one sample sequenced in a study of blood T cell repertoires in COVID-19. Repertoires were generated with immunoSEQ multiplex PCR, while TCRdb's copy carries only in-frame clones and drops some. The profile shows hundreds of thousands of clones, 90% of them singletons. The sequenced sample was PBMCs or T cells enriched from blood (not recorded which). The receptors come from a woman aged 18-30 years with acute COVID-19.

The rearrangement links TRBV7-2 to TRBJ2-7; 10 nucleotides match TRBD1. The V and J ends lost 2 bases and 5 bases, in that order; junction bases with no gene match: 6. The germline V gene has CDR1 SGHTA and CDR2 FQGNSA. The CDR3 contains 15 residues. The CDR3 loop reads CASSLKTGGPNEQYF. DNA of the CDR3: TGTGCCAGCAGCTTAAAGACAGGGGGCCCTAACGAGCAGTACTTC.

The CDR3: CASSHGGNQETQYF. The CDR3 DNA follows: TGTGCCAGCAGCCATGGAGGCAACCAAGAGACCCAGTACTTC. The chain combines TRBV4-2 with TRBJ2-5; D is possibly TRBD2 (5 bases). Germline V gene lookup returns CDR1 LGHNA and CDR2 YNFKEQ. The CDR3 is 14 amino acids. Trimming shortened V by 3 bases and J by 0 bases, and 8 bases separated the two germline ends.

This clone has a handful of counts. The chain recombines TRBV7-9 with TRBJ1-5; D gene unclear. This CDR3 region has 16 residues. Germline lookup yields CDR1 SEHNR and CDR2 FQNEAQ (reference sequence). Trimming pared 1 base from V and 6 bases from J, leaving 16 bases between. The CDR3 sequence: CASSLEGAGGSQPQHF. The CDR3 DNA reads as TGTGCCAGCAGCTTAGAGGGAGCTGGAGGTAGTCAGCCCCAGCATTTT.

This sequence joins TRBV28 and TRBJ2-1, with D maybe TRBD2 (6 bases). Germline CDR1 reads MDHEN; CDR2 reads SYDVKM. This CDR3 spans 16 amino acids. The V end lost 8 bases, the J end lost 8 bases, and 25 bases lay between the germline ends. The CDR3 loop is CASERDFRGGKDEQFF. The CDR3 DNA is TGTGCCAGCGAAAGGGACTTCCGCGGCGGTAAGGATGAGCAGTTCTTC.

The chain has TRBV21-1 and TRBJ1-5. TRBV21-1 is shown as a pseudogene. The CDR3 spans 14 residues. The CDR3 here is CASSLNRGNQPQHF. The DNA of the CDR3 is TGTGCCAGCAGCTTGAACCGAGGCAATCAGCCCCAGCATTTT.

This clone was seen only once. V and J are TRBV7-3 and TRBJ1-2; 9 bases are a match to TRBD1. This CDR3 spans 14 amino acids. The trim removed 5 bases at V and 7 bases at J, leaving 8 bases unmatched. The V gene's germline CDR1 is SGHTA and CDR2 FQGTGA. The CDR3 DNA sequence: TGTGCCAGCAGCCCCTTACCGGGACAGGGTGGCTACACCTTC. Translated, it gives CASSPLPGQGGYTF.

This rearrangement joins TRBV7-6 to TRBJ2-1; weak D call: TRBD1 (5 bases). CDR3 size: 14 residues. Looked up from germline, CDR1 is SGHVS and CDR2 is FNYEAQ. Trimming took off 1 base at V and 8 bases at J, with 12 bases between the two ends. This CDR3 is CASSLVSQGHEQFF. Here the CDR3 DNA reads TGTGCCAGCAGCTTAGTTTCCCAGGGTCATGAGCAGTTCTTC. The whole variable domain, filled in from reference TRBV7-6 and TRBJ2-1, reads GAGVSQSPRYKVTKRGQDVALRCDPISGHVSLYWYRQALGQGPEFLTYFNYEAQQDKSGLPNDRFSAERPEGSISTLTIQRTEQRDSAMYRCASSLVSQGHEQFFGPGTRLTVL.

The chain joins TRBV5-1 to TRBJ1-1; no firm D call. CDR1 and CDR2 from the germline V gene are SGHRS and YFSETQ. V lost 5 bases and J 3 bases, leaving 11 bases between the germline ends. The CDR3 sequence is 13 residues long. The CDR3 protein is CASRSAPDTEAFF. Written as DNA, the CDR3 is TGCGCCAGCAGATCCGCGCCGGACACTGAAGCTTTCTTT.

The CDR3 nucleotides are TGTGCCAGCAGTGCCCTCCCAGGGGGCGCGGACTATGGCTACACCTTC. Its protein is CASSALPGGADYGYTF. J is TRBJ1-2 and V is TRBV6-1, with 8 positions matching TRBD1. Germline-derived CDR1 and CDR2 are MNHNS and SASEGT. This CDR3 region has 16 residues. V lost 4 bases and J lost 3; bases outside the gene matches: 10.

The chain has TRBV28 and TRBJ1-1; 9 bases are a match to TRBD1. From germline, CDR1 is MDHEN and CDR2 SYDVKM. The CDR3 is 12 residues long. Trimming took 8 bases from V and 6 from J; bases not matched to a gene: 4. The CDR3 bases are TGTGCCAGCCGGGACAGGGCTCCTGAAGCTTTCTTT. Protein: CASRDRAPEAFF. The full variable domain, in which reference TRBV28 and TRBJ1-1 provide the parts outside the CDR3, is DVKVTQSSRYLVKRTGEKVFLECVQDMDHENMFWYRQDPGLGLRLIYFSYDVKMKEKGDIPEGYSVSREKKERFSLILESASTNQTSMYLCASRDRAPEAFFGQGTRLTVV.

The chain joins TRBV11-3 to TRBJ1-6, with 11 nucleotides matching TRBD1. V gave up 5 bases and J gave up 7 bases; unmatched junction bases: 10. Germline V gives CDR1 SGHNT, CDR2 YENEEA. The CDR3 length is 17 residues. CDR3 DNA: TGTGCCAGCAGCAGGCAGGCTTGGACAGGGGGCAATTCACCCCTCCACTTT. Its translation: CASSRQAWTGGNSPLHF.

The CDR3 nucleotides are TGTGCCAGCAGCTTAGGGGCGGGGGAAGAAAAACTGTTTTTT. This sequence encodes CASSLGAGEEKLFF. The chain joins TRBV7-9 to TRBJ1-4; TRBD1 is a possible D gene (5 bases). This CDR3 contains 14 residues. The V gene's germline CDR1 is SEHNR and CDR2 FQNEAQ (reference sequence). V lost 1 base and J 8 bases, leaving 11 bases between the germline ends.

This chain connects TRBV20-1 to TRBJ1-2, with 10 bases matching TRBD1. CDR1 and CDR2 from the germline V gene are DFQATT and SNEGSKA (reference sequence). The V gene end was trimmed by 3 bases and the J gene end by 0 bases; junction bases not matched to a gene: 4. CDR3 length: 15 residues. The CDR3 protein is CSASDRGQTNYGYTF. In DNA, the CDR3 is TGCAGTGCTAGTGACAGGGGGCAGACTAACTATGGCTACACCTTC.

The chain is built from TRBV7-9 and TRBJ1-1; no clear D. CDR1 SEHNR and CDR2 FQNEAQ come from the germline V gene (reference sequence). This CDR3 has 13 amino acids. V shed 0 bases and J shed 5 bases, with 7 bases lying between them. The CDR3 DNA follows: TGTGCCAGCAGCTTAGCGCGGGCTACTGAAGCTTTCTTT. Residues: CASSLARATEAFF.

CDR3 nucleotides: TGTGCCAGCAGCCCGAGGACAGGGGTCTCCGGGGAGCTGTTTTTT. Its protein is CASSPRTGVSGELFF. The rearrangement links TRBV7-3 to TRBJ2-2, with 9 positions matching TRBD1. The CDR3 runs to 15 residues. From germline, CDR1 is SGHTA and CDR2 FQGTGA. J lost 6 bases, V lost 5 bases, and 7 bases had no gene match.

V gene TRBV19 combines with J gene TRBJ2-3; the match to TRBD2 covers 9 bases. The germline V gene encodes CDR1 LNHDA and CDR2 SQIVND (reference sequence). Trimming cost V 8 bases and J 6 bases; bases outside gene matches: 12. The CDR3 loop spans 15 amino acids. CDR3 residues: CASASKREEADTQYF. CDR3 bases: TGTGCCAGTGCCTCGAAGCGGGAGGAAGCCGATACGCAGTATTTT.

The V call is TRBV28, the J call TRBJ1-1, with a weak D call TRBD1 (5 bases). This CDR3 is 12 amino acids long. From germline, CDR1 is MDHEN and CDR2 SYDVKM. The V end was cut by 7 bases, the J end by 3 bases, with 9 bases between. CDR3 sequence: CASTGRHTEAFF. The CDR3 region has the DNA TGTGCCAGCACAGGGCGACACACTGAAGCTTTCTTT. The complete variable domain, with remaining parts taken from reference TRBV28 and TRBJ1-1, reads DVKVTQSSRYLVKRTGEKVFLECVQDMDHENMFWYRQDPGLGLRLIYFSYDVKMKEKGDIPEGYSVSREKKERFSLILESASTNQTSMYLCASTGRHTEAFFGQGTRLTVV.

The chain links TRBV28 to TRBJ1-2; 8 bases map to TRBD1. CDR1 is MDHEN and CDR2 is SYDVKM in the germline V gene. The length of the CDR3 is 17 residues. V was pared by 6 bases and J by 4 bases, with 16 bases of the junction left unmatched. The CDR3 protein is CASSPNGQGPFVYGYTF. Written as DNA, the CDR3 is TGTGCCAGCAGCCCAAATGGACAGGGCCCATTCGTCTATGGCTACACCTTC.

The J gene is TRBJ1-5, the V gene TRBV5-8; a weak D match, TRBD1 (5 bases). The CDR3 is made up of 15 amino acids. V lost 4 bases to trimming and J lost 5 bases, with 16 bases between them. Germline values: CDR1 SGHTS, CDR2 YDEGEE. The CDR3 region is CASSRLGGDHQPQHF. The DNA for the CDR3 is TGTGCCAGCAGCCGTCTGGGAGGGGACCATCAGCCCCAGCATTTT.

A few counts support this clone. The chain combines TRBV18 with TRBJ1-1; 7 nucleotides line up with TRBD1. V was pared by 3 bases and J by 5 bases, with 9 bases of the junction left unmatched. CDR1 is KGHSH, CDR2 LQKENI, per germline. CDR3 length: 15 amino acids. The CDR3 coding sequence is TGTGCCAGCTCACCGGGTCAGGGGGATACGACTGAAGCTTTCTTT. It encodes CASSPGQGDTTEAFF.

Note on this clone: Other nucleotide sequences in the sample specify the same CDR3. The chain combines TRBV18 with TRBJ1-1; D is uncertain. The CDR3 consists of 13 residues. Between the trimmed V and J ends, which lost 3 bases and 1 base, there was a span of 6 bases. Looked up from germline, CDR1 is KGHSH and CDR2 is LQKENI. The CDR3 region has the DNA TGTGCCAGCTCACCCTCGGGGAACACTGAAGCTTTCTTT. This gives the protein CASSPSGNTEAFF.

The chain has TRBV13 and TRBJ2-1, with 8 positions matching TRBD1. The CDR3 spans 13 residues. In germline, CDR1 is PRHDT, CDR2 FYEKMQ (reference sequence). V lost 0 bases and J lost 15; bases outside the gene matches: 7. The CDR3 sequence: CASSLGTGATRFF. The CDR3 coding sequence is TGTGCCAGCAGCTTAGGGACAGGGGCTACTCGGTTCTTC.

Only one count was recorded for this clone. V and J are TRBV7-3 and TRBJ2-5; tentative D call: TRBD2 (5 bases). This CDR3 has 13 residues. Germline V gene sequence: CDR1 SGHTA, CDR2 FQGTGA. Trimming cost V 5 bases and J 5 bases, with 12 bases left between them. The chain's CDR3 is CASSPTREETQYF. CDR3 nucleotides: TGTGCCAGCAGCCCCACTAGGGAGGAGACCCAGTACTTC.

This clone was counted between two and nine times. CDR3 sequence reads: CASTERPGMRNIQYF. CDR3 DNA sequence: TGTGCCAGCACCGAACGCCCGGGTATGAGGAACATTCAGTACTTC. The rearrangement joins TRBV28 to TRBJ2-4; D remains ambiguous. Germline V gene sequence: CDR1 MDHEN, CDR2 SYDVKM. The CDR3 is 15 amino acids. V gave up 7 bases and J gave up 7 bases, with 20 bases separating them.